These T cell receptor beta chains were read from a single sample in a study of chemoradiotherapy in HPV16-positive cancers. Only in-frame clones appear in the TCRdb table, and some are missing; sequencing was by immunoSEQ multiplex PCR. The data contain about 9,000 clones, roughly 75% of them seen just once; the ten biggest clones take up around 9%. This specimen was collected from a patient who underwent chemoradiotherapy. These receptors all come from a human donor with HPV-associated anogenital cancer. Both conserved end residues are part of each CDR3. The D gene is left open where the match is weak. Expanded clones are given a class, and other clones once, few, many or no size at all.

v_call: TRBV2; d_call: -; j_call: TRBJ1-1; clone_size: -; cdr3_nt: TGTGCCAGCAGTGAATCTTTTCGGAACACTGAAGCTTTCTTT; cdr3_aa: CASSESFRNTEAFF
v_call: TRBV5-1; d_call: TRBD1; j_call: TRBJ1-6; clone_size: -; cdr3_nt: TGCGCCAGCAGCTTGGCCACGACAGGGGGCAATTCACCCCTCCACTTT; cdr3_aa: CASSLATTGGNSPLHF
v_call: TRBV7-2; d_call: -; j_call: TRBJ1-5; clone_size: -; cdr3_nt: TGTGCCAGCAGCGCAGGCAGGCAGCCCAATCAGCCCCAGCATTTT; cdr3_aa: CASSAGRQPNQPQHF
v_call: TRBV19; d_call: TRBD1; j_call: TRBJ1-4; clone_size: -; cdr3_nt: TGTGCCAGTAGTAACTCACCCGACAGGGTTGGAAAACTGTTTTTT; cdr3_aa: CASSNSPDRVGKLFF
v_call: TRBV7-9; d_call: -; j_call: TRBJ2-3; clone_size: -; cdr3_nt: TGTGCCAGCAGCTTAGGGCAGTCCTACACAGATACGCAGTATTTT; cdr3_aa: CASSLGQSYTDTQYF
v_call: TRBV11-2; d_call: -; j_call: TRBJ2-5; clone_size: -; cdr3_nt: TGTGCCAGCAGCTTATTTGTGGGGCAAGAGACCCAGTACTTC; cdr3_aa: CASSLFVGQETQYF
v_call: TRBV6-5; d_call: -; j_call: TRBJ1-2; clone_size: -; cdr3_nt: TGTGCCAGCAGGGGGAGCGGCGGAACTAACTATGGCTACACCTTC; cdr3_aa: CASRGSGGTNYGYTF
v_call: TRBV30; d_call: -; j_call: TRBJ1-3; clone_size: few; cdr3_nt: TGTGCCTGGAAAGCTTCTGGAAACACCATATATTTT; cdr3_aa: CAWKASGNTIYF
v_call: TRBV5-1; d_call: -; j_call: TRBJ1-4; clone_size: -; cdr3_nt: TGCGCCAGCAGCTTGGCGGGGGCGCTCAATAATGAAAAACTGTTTTTT; cdr3_aa: CASSLAGALNNEKLFF
v_call: TRBV7-9; d_call: -; j_call: TRBJ2-3; clone_size: few; cdr3_nt: TGTGCCAGCAGCCCGACTAGGCGAGATACGCAGTATTTT; cdr3_aa: CASSPTRRDTQYF
v_call: TRBV30; d_call: -; j_call: TRBJ2-2; clone_size: -; cdr3_nt: TGTGCCTGGGTTAGGGATAGTTTTACCGGGGAGCTGTTTTTT; cdr3_aa: CAWVRDSFTGELFF
v_call: TRBV7-9; d_call: -; j_call: TRBJ1-2; clone_size: -; cdr3_nt: TGTGCCAGCACCCGAGGGTTACGTCCTTTCATCTTC; cdr3_aa: CASTRGLRPFIF
v_call: TRBV9; d_call: TRBD2; j_call: TRBJ2-1; clone_size: -; cdr3_nt: TGTGCCAGCAGCGCTACTAGCGGGATTCTTTCTGAGCAGTTCTTC; cdr3_aa: CASSATSGILSEQFF
v_call: TRBV6-1; d_call: -; j_call: TRBJ1-2; clone_size: few; cdr3_nt: TGTGCCAGCAGTGCAAGTCAGGGATTCCCTTTAACCGGCTACACCTTC; cdr3_aa: CASSASQGFPLTGYTF
v_call: TRBV11-1; d_call: -; j_call: TRBJ1-2; clone_size: -; cdr3_nt: TGTGCCAGCAGCTCGTCCCCAGGTTTTGGCTACACCTTC; cdr3_aa: CASSSSPGFGYTF
v_call: TRBV6-5; d_call: -; j_call: TRBJ1-3; clone_size: -; cdr3_nt: TGTGCCAGCAGTACAACAGGATACTCTGGAAACACCATATATTTT; cdr3_aa: CASSTTGYSGNTIYF
v_call: TRBV7-6; d_call: -; j_call: TRBJ2-5; clone_size: -; cdr3_nt: TGTGCCAGCAGCCCCATGAGGCCCGGGGAGACCCAGTACTTC; cdr3_aa: CASSPMRPGETQYF
v_call: TRBV4-1; d_call: -; j_call: TRBJ1-1; clone_size: -; cdr3_nt: TGCGCCAGCAGCCCCCTGCAGAGGGGAAGCACTGAAGCTTTCTTT; cdr3_aa: CASSPLQRGSTEAFF
v_call: TRBV7-9; d_call: TRBD1; j_call: TRBJ1-3; clone_size: few; cdr3_nt: TGTGCCACCGGACAGGTGCCTGGAAACACCATATATTTT; cdr3_aa: CATGQVPGNTIYF
v_call: TRBV5-5; d_call: TRBD1; j_call: TRBJ2-5; clone_size: few; cdr3_nt: TGTGCCAGCAGCCCATCTGGACAGGGAGAGACCCAGTACTTC; cdr3_aa: CASSPSGQGETQYF
v_call: TRBV7-3; d_call: TRBD1; j_call: TRBJ1-1; clone_size: -; cdr3_nt: TGTGCCAGCAGCGTAACCGGGACAGGGCAATTAGCGGATGAAGCTTTCTTT; cdr3_aa: CASSVTGTGQLADEAFF
v_call: TRBV7-6; d_call: -; j_call: TRBJ2-7; clone_size: -; cdr3_nt: TGTGCCAGCAGCTTGGAGACAGGTCACTCCTACGAGCAGTACTTC; cdr3_aa: CASSLETGHSYEQYF